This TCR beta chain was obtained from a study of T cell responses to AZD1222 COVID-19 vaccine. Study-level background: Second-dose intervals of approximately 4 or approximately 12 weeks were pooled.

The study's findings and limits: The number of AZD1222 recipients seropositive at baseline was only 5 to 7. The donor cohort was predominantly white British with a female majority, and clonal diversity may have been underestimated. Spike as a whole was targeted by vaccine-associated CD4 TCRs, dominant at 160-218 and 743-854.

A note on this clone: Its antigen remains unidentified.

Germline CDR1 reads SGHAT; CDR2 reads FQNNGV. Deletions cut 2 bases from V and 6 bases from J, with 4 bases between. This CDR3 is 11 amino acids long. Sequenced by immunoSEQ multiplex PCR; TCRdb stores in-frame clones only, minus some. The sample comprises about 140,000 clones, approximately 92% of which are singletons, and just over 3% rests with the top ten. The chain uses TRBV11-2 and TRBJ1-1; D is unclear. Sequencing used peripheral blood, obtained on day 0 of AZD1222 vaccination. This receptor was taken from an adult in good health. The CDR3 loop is CASSLSAEAFF. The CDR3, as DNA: TGTGCCAGCAGCTTATCGGCTGAAGCTTTCTTT.